These 19 T cell receptor beta chains came from one sample sequenced in a study of blood T cell repertoires in COVID-19. The data were produced by immunoSEQ multiplex PCR, yet TCRdb's version contains in-frame clones alone and is incomplete. The sample shows fewer than 200,000 clones, roughly 84% of them seen only once. Sequenced material: PBMCs or T cells enriched from blood (not recorded which). All receptors derive from a woman in her twenties or thirties who had been exposed to COVID-19.

The rearrangement links TRBV27 to TRBJ1-2; possibly TRBD1 for D (5 bases). V was pared by 2 bases and J by 5 bases, with 6 bases between. The CDR3 covers 12 residues. Germline values: CDR1 MNHEY, CDR2 SMNVEV (reference sequence). The CDR3 nucleotides read TGTGCCAGCAGTTTACAGGGATATGGCTACACCTTC. It specifies CASSLQGYGYTF.

The chain recombines TRBV7-9 with TRBJ1-4; the match to TRBD1 covers 9 bases. This CDR3 comprises 18 residues. The V segment lost 5 bases and the J segment 4 bases; nucleotides outside the gene matches: 14. Per germline, CDR1 SEHNR and CDR2 FQNEAQ (reference sequence). CDR3 DNA: TGTGCCAGCAGCCCGGTGGACAGGGGCGTTTTCGGTAATGAAAAACTGTTTTTT. As protein: CASSPVDRGVFGNEKLFF.

V and J are TRBV9 and TRBJ2-7; 13 nucleotides match TRBD2. With 2 bases clipped from V and 2 bases from J, the junction kept 13 bases outside the gene matches. This CDR3 region has 19 residues. Germline V gives CDR1 SGDLS, CDR2 YYNGEE. The chain's CDR3 is CASSVQIGTSGDPTYEQYF. The CDR3 DNA is TGTGCCAGCAGCGTTCAGATAGGGACTAGCGGGGATCCCACCTACGAGCAGTACTTC.

This clone turned up a few times. The chain uses TRBV25-1 and TRBJ1-2; tentatively, D is TRBD1 (6 bases). CDR3 size: 14 residues. CDR1 is MGHDK and CDR2 is SYGVNS in the germline V gene. The ends were cut back, 3 bases at V and 6 bases at J, with 14 bases in the middle. The CDR3 DNA follows: TGTGCCAGCAGTGAGGGGGCGCGTGTGAATGGCTACACCTTC. This sequence encodes CASSEGARVNGYTF.

The J gene is TRBJ2-3, the V gene TRBV7-9; 11 nucleotides line up with TRBD2. From germline, CDR1 is SEHNR and CDR2 FQNEAQ (reference sequence). The CDR3 contains 16 residues. V shed 2 bases, J shed 5 bases, and the junction held 6 bases outside the gene matches. CDR3 in amino acids: CASSLTTSGEIDTQYF. In DNA, the CDR3 is TGTGCCAGCAGCTTAACGACTAGCGGGGAAATAGATACGCAGTATTTT.

This rearrangement joins TRBV7-2 to TRBJ2-7, with D hard to call. The CDR3 extends over 12 amino acids. Germline V lookup: CDR1 SGHTA, CDR2 FQGNSA. The V and J ends lost 2 bases and 2 bases respectively, with 4 bases between them. For the CDR3, the DNA is TGTGCCAGCAGCTTACTCCCCTACGAGCAGTACTTC. This codes for CASSLLPYEQYF.

The chain links TRBV7-9 to TRBJ2-7, with TRBD1 matching 7 bases. V dropped 5 bases and J dropped 4; count of bases not matched to a gene: 8. The CDR3 is 14 amino acids. Germline V gene sequence: CDR1 SEHNR, CDR2 FQNEAQ (reference sequence). The DNA of the CDR3 is TGTGCCAGCAGCCACGGACAGGAACCTTACGAGCAGTACTTC. Its translation: CASSHGQEPYEQYF.

The chain carries TRBV15 and TRBJ1-6; 7 bases are a match to TRBD1. This CDR3 contains 13 residues. The J segment lost 8 bases and the V segment lost 10 bases, leaving 8 bases of the junction unmatched. CDR1 is LNHNV and CDR2 is YYDKDF in the germline V gene (reference sequence). The CDR3 sequence is CAIRRDRYSPLHF. The CDR3 nucleotides are TGTGCCATACGACGGGACAGATATTCACCCCTCCACTTT.

The chain is built from TRBV12-5 and TRBJ1-2; maybe TRBD1 (5 bases). This CDR3 comprises 12 residues. Germline V gene lookup returns CDR1 LGHNT and CDR2 FRNRAP. V was cut by 6 bases and J by 6 bases, with 11 bases left in between. CDR3 coding DNA: TGTGCTAGTGGCCCCAGGGTCAATGGCTACACCTTC. It encodes CASGPRVNGYTF. The full variable domain, rest sourced from reference TRBV12-5 and TRBJ1-2, is DARVTQTPRHKVTEMGQEVTMRCQPILGHNTVFWYRQTMMQGLELLAYFRNRAPLDDSGMPKDRFSAEMPDATLATLKIQPSEPRDSAVYFCASGPRVNGYTFGSGTRLTVV.

The chain has TRBV5-5 and TRBJ2-7; D might be TRBD1 (5 bases). The CDR3 has 15 amino acids. V shed 5 bases and J shed 3 bases, with 18 bases lying between them. Germline-derived CDR1 and CDR2 are SGHKS and YYEKEE (reference sequence). CDR3 protein: CASSTNGQGGYEQYF. As DNA, the CDR3 is TGTGCCAGCAGTACTAACGGGCAGGGCGGCTACGAGCAGTACTTC.

This clone was detected only once. The chain employs TRBV28 and TRBJ2-5; D is unresolved. V gave up 2 bases and J gave up 5 bases, with 15 bases separating them. This CDR3 has 15 residues. Germline V gene sequence: CDR1 MDHEN, CDR2 SYDVKM. CDR3: CASSLGPSIEETQYF. The CDR3 DNA reads as TGTGCCAGCAGTTTAGGGCCGTCGATAGAGGAGACCCAGTACTTC. Full variable domain (outside the CDR3, taken from reference TRBV28 and TRBJ2-5): DVKVTQSSRYLVKRTGEKVFLECVQDMDHENMFWYRQDPGLGLRLIYFSYDVKMKEKGDIPEGYSVSREKKERFSLILESASTNQTSMYLCASSLGPSIEETQYFGPGTRLLVL.

This chain uses TRBV6-4 with TRBJ1-2; perhaps TRBD1 as D (6 bases). Trimming cost V 3 bases and J 3 bases, with 14 bases left between them. Germline V lookup: CDR1 MRHNA, CDR2 SNTAGT. The CDR3 has 15 amino acids. CDR3 protein: CASSEGQGSYYGYTF. The CDR3, as DNA: TGTGCCAGCAGTGAGGGGCAGGGGAGTTACTATGGCTACACCTTC.

V usage is TRBV24-1 and J usage is TRBJ2-3; TRBD2 aligns across 8 bases. This CDR3 is built from 13 residues. The V gene's germline CDR1 is KGHDR and CDR2 SFDVKD. With V trimmed by 1 base and J by 11 bases, 4 bases remained unmatched. The DNA for the CDR3 is TGTGCCACCAGTGATTTTAGCGGGGTTAGGCAGTATTTT. The encoded protein is CATSDFSGVRQYF.

This clone was counted a single time. V gene TRBV15 combines with J gene TRBJ2-7, with a tentative D call TRBD1 (6 bases). V was pared by 0 bases and J by 0 bases, with 9 bases between. This CDR3 has 15 amino acids. Looked up from germline, CDR1 is LNHNV and CDR2 is YYDKDF (reference sequence). The CDR3 sequence is CATSRDQGFSYEQYF. In DNA, the CDR3 is TGTGCCACCAGCAGAGATCAGGGGTTCTCCTACGAGCAGTACTTC.

This chain links TRBV15 with TRBJ2-7; 8 bases align to TRBD1. The CDR3 runs to 16 residues. Germline assignment: CDR1 LNHNV and CDR2 YYDKDF (reference sequence). V dropped 5 bases and J dropped 5; count of bases not matched to a gene: 14. The chain's CDR3 is CATSEIPGTGIHEQYF. CDR3 coding DNA: TGTGCCACCAGCGAGATACCCGGGACAGGTATTCACGAGCAGTACTTC.

The CDR3 bases are TGTGCCAGCAGCCCATCCAGCCCGGGACAGGCTGAGGATGGCTACACCTTC. Translated, it gives CASSPSSPGQAEDGYTF. V is TRBV9 and J is TRBJ1-2; TRBD1 aligns across 8 bases. CDR3 length: 17 amino acids. The germline gives CDR1 SGDLS, CDR2 YYNGEE. V shed 4 bases and J 6 bases; nucleotides not matched to a gene: 17.

The chain links TRBV5-1 to TRBJ2-7, with TRBD2 matching 7 bases. With V trimmed by 4 bases and J by 7 bases, 11 bases remained unmatched. Germline V gene data show CDR1 as SGHRS and CDR2 as YFSETQ. The CDR3 totals 14 residues. The CDR3 protein is CASSGLDGFGEQYF. CDR3 in DNA: TGCGCCAGCAGCGGACTAGACGGCTTTGGGGAGCAGTACTTC. Looking up the rest from reference TRBV5-1 and TRBJ2-7 gives the full variable domain: KAGVTQTPRYLIKTRGQQVTLSCSPISGHRSVSWYQQTPGQGLQFLFEYFSETQRNKGNFPGRFSGRQFSNSRSEMNVSTLELGDSALYLCASSGLDGFGEQYFGPGTRLTVT.

The CDR3 sequence: CASSLWGQTYEQYF. Here the CDR3 DNA reads TGTGCCAGCAGCTTGTGGGGACAGACCTACGAGCAGTACTTC. The chain has TRBV5-4 and TRBJ2-7; 7 bases align to TRBD1. The CDR3 consists of 14 residues. CDR1 is SGHNT, CDR2 YYREEE, per germline (reference sequence). Germline trimming cut 1 base from V and 2 bases from J; bases unmatched to any gene: 3.

V is TRBV4-1 and J is TRBJ2-7; D remains unclear. Trimming removed 1 base at V and 2 bases at J, with 12 bases between. The CDR3 length is 15 residues. Germline assignment: CDR1 MGHRA and CDR2 YSYEKL. CDR3 residues: CASSQARTLTYEQYF. CDR3 coding DNA: TGCGCCAGCAGCCAAGCACGAACTCTTACCTACGAGCAGTACTTC.